This T cell receptor (beta chain) was observed in a study of blood T cell repertoires in COVID-19. Germline CDR1 and CDR2: SGHVS and FQNEAQ. V gave up 2 bases and J gave up 2 bases, with 9 bases separating them. CDR3 size: 14 residues. The protocol was immunoSEQ multiplex PCR, while the TCRdb copy is restricted to in-frame clones and leaves out a portion. The repertoire includes about 460,000 clones, approximately 86% of them detected once, and approximately 8% sits in the top ten. This clone was detected a few times. The source of this sequence is a woman aged 60-75 years who had recovered from COVID-19. This chain connects TRBV7-8 to TRBJ2-5; possibly TRBD2 for D (6 bases). The sample consisted of PBMCs or T cells enriched from blood (not recorded which). CDR3 protein: CASSLWRVQETQYF. For the CDR3, the DNA is TGTGCCAGCAGCTTATGGAGGGTGCAAGAGACCCAGTACTTC.